This TCR beta chain was sequenced in a study of identical twins. Using its own MiXCR run on the 5' RACE reads, TCRdb lists one record per CDR3 protein. The sample holds about 530,000 distinct CDR3 sequences, 13% to 15% seen once. This clonotype was detected a few times. The CDR3 loop spans 16 amino acids. Per germline, CDR1 DFQATT and CDR2 SNEGSKA (reference sequence). V was pared by 1 base and J by 4 bases, with 20 bases between. The sample was also linked to a second study, of yellow fever vaccine responses in identical twins.

The chain joins TRBV20-1 to TRBJ2-7, with D perhaps TRBD2 (6 bases). Sequenced sample: CD4+ T cells sorted from blood. The receptor's source is a woman aged 18-30 years in good health. The CDR3 here is CSARAHRAGWSYEQYF. The DNA of the CDR3 is TGCAGTGCTAGAGCACATCGCGCGGGGTGGTCGTACGAGCAGTACTTC.